This T cell receptor (beta chain) comes out of a study of T cells in Graves' hyperthyroidism and ophthalmopathy. An absence of ophthalmopathy progression within 18 months meant stable Graves' hyperthyroidism. Those patients with uncontrolled infection, other autoimmune disease, pregnancy or lactation were excluded. Regions amplified from RNA transcripts were the TCR beta CDR3 regions. When the TCR CDR3 underwent first-round RT-PCR, the HTBI primer set was used. MiXCR, applied by TCRdb to the multiplex PCR reads, yields one record per CDR3 protein. The sample has approximately 49,000 distinct CDR3 sequences; about 54% are singletons. This clonotype was counted many times. CDR3 length equals 15 residues. The V gene's germline CDR1 is SGHVS and CDR2 FNYEAQ. Trimming cost V 5 bases and J 5 bases, with 15 bases left between them.

V gene TRBV7-6 combines with J gene TRBJ1-4; D remains unclear. The specimen was peripheral blood or thyroid tissue (not recorded which). This receptor was taken from a man younger than 30 with Graves' hyperthyroidism. DNA of the CDR3: TGTGCCAGCAGCCCATCCCAGAGGTGGAATGAAAAACTGTTTTTT. Amino acids: CASSPSQRWNEKLFF.